Sequencing of this T cell receptor beta chain was carried out in a study of blood T cells in healthy people across ages. Findings and limits, study-wide: The fall in TCR beta diversity per million T cells was roughly linear with age. Calculation of diversity from one million T cells yielded estimates considered to be underestimates. Long-lived and aged donors differed, with more naive CD4+ cells and higher diversity in the long-lived.

Remarks on this clonotype: As yet, its antigen is unknown.

A second PCR of about 7 to 12 cycles used a sample-barcoded 5' primer and a J-beta primer mix. TCRdb reanalysed the 5' RACE reads using MiXCR and keeps one entry per CDR3 protein. The sample consists of about 1,500,000 distinct CDR3 sequences, roughly 45% of them appearing once. Sequenced material: blood. The clonotype comes from a young woman in good health.

The CDR3 nucleotides read TGTGCCAGCAGACCGGGACAGTGGGCTGAAGCTTTCTTT. The encoded protein is CASRPGQWAEAFF. The chain uses TRBV6-6 and TRBJ1-1, with 7 nucleotides matching TRBD1. J was trimmed by 6 bases and V by 6 bases; bases with no gene match: 7. This CDR3 region has 13 residues. Per the germline V gene, CDR1 is MNHNY and CDR2 is SVGAGI (reference sequence).